The clone carrying this T cell receptor beta chain has at least ten counts. No antigen is known for it. Arm-PCR of CDR3 regions and iRepertoire HTBI primers were used to build TCR beta libraries. TCRdb re-called the multiplex PCR reads through MiXCR, storing one row per CDR3 protein. The data hold 380,000 or so distinct CDR3 sequences, with 15% to 20% observed a single time. The source of the sample is a study of regulatory T cells in long-lasting Graves disease. Study conclusions and caveats: A greater number of public clonotypes (more than 2,500) was shared by persistent patients than by new patients (approximately 910).

The CDR3 extends over 16 amino acids. The germline gives CDR1 MNHNS, CDR2 SASEGT. The junction had 11 bases not matched to a gene; V was cut back by 6 bases and J by 3 bases. The time point denotes: newly diagnosed GD, antithyroid drugs for less than 3 months. RNA isolated from PBMCs was used to make the TCR library. The sample was also linked to a second study, of T cells in Graves' hyperthyroidism and ophthalmopathy.

The source is a woman aged 18-29 years with Graves disease. V is TRBV6-1 and J is TRBJ2-7, with 10 bases fitting TRBD1. Sequencing was performed on peripheral blood mononuclear cells (PBMCs), taken at new diagnosis, from a patient treated with antithyroid drugs. The CDR3 region has the DNA TGTGCCAGCAGCCCATCAACCGACAGGGGGCTCTACGAGCAGTACTTC. As protein: CASSPSTDRGLYEQYF.